These 23 T cell receptor beta chains share one sample of origin, sequenced in a study of blood T cell repertoires in COVID-19. Profiling relied on immunoSEQ multiplex PCR, and the TCRdb table lists in-frame clones only, not all of them. Of tens of thousands of clones in the sample, roughly 88% are singletons; the top ten hold around 10%. The specimen was peripheral blood. The source of these receptors is a man older than 75 with acute or convalescent COVID-19.

The rearrangement links TRBV11-2 to TRBJ2-2; D perhaps matches TRBD1 (6 bases). V was shortened by 5 bases and J by 9 bases, with 25 bases between the two germline ends. Germline CDR1 is SGHAT and CDR2 is FQNNGV. The CDR3 consists of 17 residues. CDR3 residues: CASSGQTGTHQGRELFF. DNA for the CDR3: TGTGCCAGCAGCGGACAAACCGGGACACACCAAGGGAGGGAGCTGTTTTTT.

J is TRBJ2-3 and V is TRBV2; perhaps TRBD2 as D (5 bases). V was trimmed by 4 bases and J by 0 bases, leaving 14 bases between them. The CDR3 has 16 amino acids. CDR1 SNHLY and CDR2 FYNNEI come from the germline V gene. CDR3 residues: CASSGWRSASTDTQYF. CDR3 DNA sequence: TGTGCCAGCAGTGGTTGGAGGTCAGCTAGCACAGATACGCAGTATTTT.

The chain joins TRBV28 to TRBJ1-6, with a possible D match to TRBD1 (6 bases). The CDR3 runs to 15 residues. V was pared by 3 bases and J by 7 bases, with 13 bases between. Germline V gene data show CDR1 as MDHEN and CDR2 as SYDVKM. The CDR3 DNA reads as TGTGCCAGCAGTTTGTTTCAGGGGCCGAATTCACCCCTCCACTTT. Protein product: CASSLFQGPNSPLHF. The full variable domain, rest sourced from reference TRBV28 and TRBJ1-6, is DVKVTQSSRYLVKRTGEKVFLECVQDMDHENMFWYRQDPGLGLRLIYFSYDVKMKEKGDIPEGYSVSREKKERFSLILESASTNQTSMYLCASSLFQGPNSPLHFGNGTRLTVT.

CDR3 amino acids: CASSSTDREGGNTIYF. The CDR3 DNA follows: TGTGCCAGCAGCTCAACCGACAGGGAAGGGGGAAACACCATATATTTT. The J gene is TRBJ1-3, the V gene TRBV7-9, with TRBD1 matching 7 bases. V gave up 4 bases and J gave up 4 bases; unmatched junction bases: 10. CDR1 is SEHNR and CDR2 is FQNEAQ in the germline V gene (reference sequence). The CDR3 length is 16 residues.

The rearrangement joins TRBV5-8 to TRBJ2-5; TRBD2 matches at 7 bases. The CDR3 sequence is 16 residues long. Germline V gene lookup returns CDR1 SGHTS and CDR2 YDEGEE. Trimming took 0 bases from V and 1 from J; bases not matched to a gene: 6. CDR3 sequence (DNA): TGTGCCAGCAGCTTGGGGGGGGGTCTCTCCCAAGAGACCCAGTACTTC. It codes for CASSLGGGLSQETQYF.

The chain carries TRBV7-8 and TRBJ2-5; weak D call: TRBD1 (6 bases). Deletions cut 5 bases from V and 5 bases from J, with 15 bases between. The CDR3 contains 14 residues. Germline values: CDR1 SGHVS, CDR2 FQNEAQ. The CDR3 loop reads CASSPVRGGETQYF. The CDR3 nucleotides read TGTGCCAGCAGCCCAGTCAGGGGCGGGGAGACCCAGTACTTC.

This chain links TRBV5-4 with TRBJ2-1; 12 positions agree with TRBD2. The CDR3 contains 15 residues. V dropped 4 bases and J dropped 7; count of bases not matched to a gene: 6. CDR1 and CDR2 from the germline V gene are SGHNT and YYREEE (reference sequence). CDR3: CASSKTTSGGNEQFF. CDR3 nucleotides: TGTGCCAGCAGCAAGACGACTAGCGGGGGAAATGAGCAGTTCTTC.

The rearrangement links TRBV9 to TRBJ1-6, with 8 bases fitting TRBD1. The germline V gene encodes CDR1 SGDLS and CDR2 YYNGEE. The CDR3 spans 14 residues. V shed 4 bases and J 5 bases; nucleotides not matched to a gene: 2. DNA for the CDR3: TGTGCCAGCAGCCTGGGACAGGATAATTCACCCCTCCACTTT. It translates to CASSLGQDNSPLHF. The full variable domain, completed using reference TRBV9 and TRBJ1-6, is DSGVTQTPKHLITATGQRVTLRCSPRSGDLSVYWYQQSLDQGLQFLIQYYNGEERAKGNILERFSAQQFPDLHSELNLSSLELGDSALYFCASSLGQDNSPLHFGNGTRLTVT.

J is TRBJ2-2 and V is TRBV27; D perhaps matches TRBD2 (5 bases). With 2 bases removed from V and 8 bases from J, the gap between germline ends came to 9 bases. There are 13 residues in the CDR3. Per germline, CDR1 MNHEY and CDR2 SMNVEV (reference sequence). CDR3 in amino acids: CASSLVRGGELFF. The CDR3 DNA reads TGTGCCAGCAGTTTAGTCCGGGGAGGGGAGCTGTTTTTT.

The CDR3: CASSPGFIYEQYF. The CDR3 DNA follows: TGTGCCAGTAGTCCAGGGTTCATCTACGAGCAGTACTTC. The rearrangement uses TRBV19 and TRBJ2-7, with a tentative D call TRBD1 (5 bases). Germline loops: CDR1 LNHDA, CDR2 SQIVND (reference sequence). Trimming pared 5 bases from V and 3 bases from J, leaving 11 bases between. CDR3 length: 13 residues. The full variable domain, with the rest looked up from reference TRBV19 and TRBJ2-7, is DGGITQSPKYLFRKEGQNVTLSCEQNLNHDAMYWYRQDPGQGLRLIYYSQIVNDFQKGDIAEGYSVSREKKESFPLTVTSAQKNPTAFYLCASSPGFIYEQYFGPGTRLTVT.

This sequence joins TRBV27 and TRBJ2-7, with TRBD2 as a possible D gene (5 bases). Deletions cut 1 base from V and 6 bases from J, with 13 bases between. CDR1 and CDR2 (germline): MNHEY, SMNVEV (reference sequence). The CDR3 has 14 amino acids. CDR3 in DNA: TGTGCCAGCAGTTTATATTCCCCCAGCGGCGAGCAGTACTTC. Amino acid sequence: CASSLYSPSGEQYF.

This clone was observed once. This chain connects TRBV30 to TRBJ1-4, with D possibly TRBD1 on 5 matching bases. Germline CDR1 GTSNPN, CDR2 SVGIG (reference sequence). The CDR3 is 13 amino acids. V was trimmed by 3 bases and J by 6 bases, leaving 11 bases between them. The CDR3 loop reads CAWSLGLYEKLFF. DNA of the CDR3: TGTGCCTGGAGCCTGGGACTATATGAAAAACTGTTTTTT.

The chain has TRBV7-2 and TRBJ1-2, with TRBD1 as a possible D gene (6 bases). The CDR3 loop spans 13 amino acids. Germline CDR1 and CDR2: SGHTA and FQGNSA. V lost 4 bases and J lost 7, with 13 bases in between. The CDR3 sequence: CASSSTGPLGYTF. CDR3 nucleotides: TGTGCCAGCAGCTCCACAGGGCCCCTTGGCTACACCTTC.

The CDR3 DNA reads TGTGCCAGCAGTGACAATTATGGCCTTCGGCAGCCCCAGCATTTT. Its translation is CASSDNYGLRQPQHF. The rearrangement uses TRBV28 and TRBJ1-5, with unresolved D. The CDR3 contains 15 residues. Looked up from germline, CDR1 is MDHEN and CDR2 is SYDVKM. V was cut by 5 bases and J by 7 bases, with 18 bases left in between.

The chain combines TRBV1 with TRBJ2-7; TRBD1, the table's D call, was not compared with the DNA. TRBV1 corresponds to a pseudogene. This CDR3 is 13 amino acids long. CDR3: CTSSCPQGYEQYF. The CDR3 region has the DNA TGCACCAGCAGCTGTCCGCAGGGCTACGAGCAGTACTTC.

The table lists this clone with a few counts. Here the CDR3 DNA reads TGCAGCGCGGGATCGGCTTTCTTT. This sequence encodes CSAGSAFF. The chain employs TRBV29-1 and TRBJ1-1; unclear D gene. V dropped 7 bases and J dropped 11 bases, with 8 bases sitting between them. CDR1 is SQVTM and CDR2 is ANQGSEA in the germline V gene. This CDR3 is built from 8 residues.

The chain combines TRBV19 with TRBJ2-2, with 9 bases lining up with TRBD1. There are 14 residues in the CDR3. The V gene's germline CDR1 is LNHDA and CDR2 SQIVND (reference sequence). Unmatched junction bases numbered 6, after V lost 7 bases and J lost 6 bases. This chain's CDR3 is CASTLTGGAGELFF. The CDR3 nucleotides are TGTGCCAGTACTCTGACAGGGGGGGCCGGGGAGCTGTTTTTT.

The sample holds one count of this clone. The V call is TRBV18, the J call TRBJ1-1; 8 bases map to TRBD1. The J segment lost 11 bases and the V segment lost 4 bases, leaving 6 bases of the junction unmatched. The germline CDR1 and CDR2 sequences are KGHSH and LQKENI. The CDR3 is made up of 12 amino acids. In nucleotides, the CDR3 is TGTGCCAGCTCACAAGACAGGGGAGTCGCTTTCTTT. Its translation: CASSQDRGVAFF. Supplemented by reference TRBV18 and TRBJ1-1, the full variable domain reads NAGVMQNPRHLVRRRGQEARLRCSPMKGHSHVYWYRQLPEEGLKFMVYLQKENIIDESGMPKERFSAEFPKEGPSILRIQQVVRGDSAAYFCASSQDRGVAFFGQGTRLTVV.

The V gene is TRBV19, the J gene TRBJ1-3; 9 positions agree with TRBD1. The CDR3 sequence is 18 residues long. V was pared by 5 bases and J by 3 bases, with 14 bases of the junction left unmatched. CDR1 LNHDA and CDR2 SQIVND come from the germline V gene (reference sequence). The CDR3 reads CASSPSRDRDRRGNTIYF. The CDR3 nucleotides are TGTGCCAGTAGTCCGTCCCGGGACAGGGATAGACGTGGAAACACCATATATTTT.

V and J are TRBV29-1 and TRBJ1-1, with 9 bases identical to TRBD1. CDR3 length equals 12 residues. V lost 7 bases and J lost 10; bases outside the gene matches: 10. Germline V gene lookup returns CDR1 SQVTM and CDR2 ANQGSEA. CDR3 region: CSEGTGSSPAFF. The CDR3 DNA reads as TGCAGCGAAGGGACAGGGAGTTCTCCAGCTTTCTTT.

The chain combines TRBV11-3 with TRBJ2-2; 12 nucleotides agree with TRBD2. The CDR3 runs 20 residues. Looked up from germline, CDR1 is SGHNT and CDR2 is YENEEA. Unmatched junction bases numbered 13, after V lost 1 base and J lost 4 bases. The CDR3 DNA reads TGTGCCAGCAGCTTAGCCCACCCGGCTAGCGGGGGGGCGGGCACCGGGGAGCTGTTTTTT. This codes for CASSLAHPASGGAGTGELFF.

This clone is a singleton in its sample. The rearrangement joins TRBV5-1 to TRBJ2-3; 8 bases agree with TRBD2. The CDR3 length is 15 residues. V shed 1 base, J shed 2 bases, and the junction held 3 bases outside the gene matches. Germline-derived CDR1 and CDR2 are SGHRS and YFSETQ. DNA for the CDR3: TGCGCCAGCAGCTTGCCAGCGGGAGACACAGATACGCAGTATTTT. It yields the protein CASSLPAGDTDTQYF.

V gene TRBV14 combines with J gene TRBJ2-5; 8 positions match TRBD2. Germline V lookup: CDR1 SGHDN, CDR2 FVKESK. This CDR3 comprises 15 residues. Germline trimming cut 1 base from V and 6 bases from J; bases unmatched to any gene: 7. The CDR3 DNA sequence: TGTGCCAGCAGCCAAGTGGGACTAGGGGGACAGACCCAGTACTTC. Protein product: CASSQVGLGGQTQYF.